The T cell receptor (beta chain) under discussion was sequenced for a study of cytotoxic CD8 clonotypes in ibrutinib-treated CLL. Looking at the study overall: After median around 5.5 years, about 14 stayed in remission, around twelve progressed; responses approximately 24 partial, 2 complete.

Findings and limits, study-wide: Public clonotypes, rarely seen, contracted or held steady on treatment.

Depth targeted 1 in 200,000 to 1 in 1 million T cells, averaging about 9.2x coverage per clonotype. Libraries were prepared by immunoSEQ multiplex PCR; TCRdb keeps only in-frame clonotypes and omits some of them. This sample has about 15,000 clones, with roughly 69% found just once. Of note for this clone: Antigen: not known.

The CDR3 is 17 residues long. Germline V CDR1 and CDR2: SGHKS, YYEKEE (reference sequence). Trimming took 4 bases from V and 7 from J; bases not matched to a gene: 17. The sequenced sample was PBMCs, obtained before ibrutinib treatment. This clonotype originated in a human donor with chronic lymphocytic leukemia. The chain carries TRBV5-5 and TRBJ1-2, with 9 bases lining up with TRBD1. As DNA, the CDR3 is TGTGCCAGCAGCGTGCTGGGACAGGGATACCTTACCGGTGGCTACACCTTC. This encodes CASSVLGQGYLTGGYTF. The full variable domain, with the rest looked up from reference TRBV5-5 and TRBJ1-2, is DAGVTQSPTHLIKTRGQQVTLRCSPISGHKSVSWYQQVLGQGPQFIFQYYEKEERGRGNFPDRFSARQFPNYSSELNVNALLLGDSALYLCASSVLGQGYLTGGYTFGSGTRLTVV.